Detailed here is one T cell receptor beta chain. The treatment is: preoperative locoregional IRX-2 cytokine immunotherapy. Patients received preoperative, locoregional IRX-2 cytokine immunotherapy in a phase Ib study. Germline V gene lookup returns CDR1 SGHRS and CDR2 YFSETQ. This CDR3 has 14 residues. Germline trimming cut 4 bases from V and 6 bases from J; bases unmatched to any gene: 7. This sample stems from a study of preoperative IRX-2 immunotherapy in early breast cancer. The data were produced by immunoSEQ multiplex PCR, yet TCRdb's version contains in-frame clones alone and is incomplete. The sample yields fewer than 25,000 clones, about 85% seen once.

The J gene is TRBJ1-5, the V gene TRBV5-1; the match to TRBD1 covers 7 bases. Sequencing used lymph node tissue, obtained after IRX-2 immunotherapy. This receptor was taken from a human donor with breast cancer. The CDR3 DNA is TGCGCCAGCAGCCAAGAAGGGACAGCTCAGCCCCAGCATTTT. Amino acids: CASSQEGTAQPQHF.